This record looks at one T cell receptor (beta chain) sequence and its context. Its antigen remains unidentified. Germline CDR1 LNHDA, CDR2 SQIVND (reference sequence). The J segment lost 1 base and the V segment lost 4 bases, leaving 8 bases of the junction unmatched. The CDR3 runs 17 residues. Generated by immunoSEQ multiplex PCR, the TCRdb table keeps only in-frame clones and is missing some. Of tens of thousands of clones in the sample, 90% to 95% are singletons; the top ten hold about 0.5%. This entry is derived from a study of graft-versus-host responses after intestinal transplantation. General study points: Early post-transplant falls in HvG clones accompanied the peak levels of circulating GvH clones.

The receptor was derived from a human donor who received an intestinal transplant. The input for sequencing was unstimulated CD8+ T cells sorted from spleen or lymph node cells, taken before intestinal transplant. The chain carries TRBV19 and TRBJ2-7; the match to TRBD2 covers 12 bases. CDR3 sequence reads: CASSTASGGARSYEQYF. For the CDR3, the DNA is TGTGCCAGTAGTACTGCTAGCGGGGGGGCACGGTCCTACGAGCAGTACTTC. The whole variable domain, remainder taken from reference TRBV19 and TRBJ2-7, is DGGITQSPKYLFRKEGQNVTLSCEQNLNHDAMYWYRQDPGQGLRLIYYSQIVNDFQKGDIAEGYSVSREKKESFPLTVTSAQKNPTAFYLCASSTASGGARSYEQYFGPGTRLTVT.